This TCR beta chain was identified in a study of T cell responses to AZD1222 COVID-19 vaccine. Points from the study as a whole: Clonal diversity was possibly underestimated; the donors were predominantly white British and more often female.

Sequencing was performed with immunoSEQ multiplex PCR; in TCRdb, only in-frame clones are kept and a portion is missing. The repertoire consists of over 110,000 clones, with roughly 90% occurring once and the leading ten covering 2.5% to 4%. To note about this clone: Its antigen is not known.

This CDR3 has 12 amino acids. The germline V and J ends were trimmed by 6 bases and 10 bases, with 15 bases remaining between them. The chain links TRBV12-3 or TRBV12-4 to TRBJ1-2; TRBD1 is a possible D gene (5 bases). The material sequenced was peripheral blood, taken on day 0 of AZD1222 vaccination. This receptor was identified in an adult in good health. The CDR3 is CASRQAVGNYTF. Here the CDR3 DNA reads TGTGCCAGCAGACAGGCCGTAGGAAACTACACCTTC.